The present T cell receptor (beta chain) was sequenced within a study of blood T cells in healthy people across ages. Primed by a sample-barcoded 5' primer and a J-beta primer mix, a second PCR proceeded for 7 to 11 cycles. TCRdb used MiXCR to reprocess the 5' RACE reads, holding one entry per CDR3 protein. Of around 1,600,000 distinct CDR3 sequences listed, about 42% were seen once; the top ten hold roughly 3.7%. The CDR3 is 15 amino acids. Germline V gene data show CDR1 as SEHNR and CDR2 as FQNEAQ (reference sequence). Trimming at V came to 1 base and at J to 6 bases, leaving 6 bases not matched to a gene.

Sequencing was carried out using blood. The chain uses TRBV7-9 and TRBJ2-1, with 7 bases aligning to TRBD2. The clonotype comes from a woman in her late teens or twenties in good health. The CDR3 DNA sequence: TGTGCCAGCAGCTTAGTAATGGGGGGGTTCAATGAGCAGTTCTTC. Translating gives CASSLVMGGFNEQFF. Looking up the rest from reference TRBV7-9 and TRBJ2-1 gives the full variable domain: DTGVSQNPRHKITKRGQNVTFRCDPISEHNRLYWYRQTLGQGPEFLTYFQNEAQLEKSRLLSDRFSAERPKGSFSTLEIQRTEQGDSAMYLCASSLVMGGFNEQFFGPGTRLTVL.